This TCR beta chain was sequenced for a study of early T cells in non-severe SARS-CoV-2 infection. From germline, CDR1 is SGHTA and CDR2 FQGNSA. V trimming: 2 bases; J trimming: 6 bases; junction bases outside the gene matches: 5. The CDR3 runs to 14 residues. In TCRdb, the 5' RACE reads were re-called with MiXCR into one record per CDR3 protein. The repertoire consists of 55,000 to 65,000 distinct CDR3 sequences, with approximately 12% occurring once and the leading ten covering approximately 1.3%. The clonotype originates from an adult who was a healthcare worker with PCR-confirmed SARS-CoV-2 infection or an uninfected control (not recorded which). The V call is TRBV7-2, the J call TRBJ1-2, with TRBD1 matching 8 bases. This specimen was whole blood, taken at baseline. Here the CDR3 reads CASSLNRGDDGYTF. DNA of the CDR3: TGTGCCAGCAGCTTAAACAGGGGGGACGATGGCTACACCTTC.